This T cell receptor beta chain derives from a study of T-cell reconstitution after alpha-beta-depleted transplantation in children. TCRbeta library construction was performed incorporating unique molecular identifiers. In TCRdb, the PCR reads were re-called with MiXCR into one record per CDR3 protein. The sample gives around 480,000 distinct CDR3 sequences, around a third of which show up once; 2% to 3% is in the top ten. Germline V gene sequence: CDR1 SGHRS, CDR2 YFSETQ. The CDR3 length is 18 residues. V gave up 5 bases and J gave up 0 bases; unmatched junction bases: 9. Sample: PBMCs from the stem cell graft donor, taken from the stem cell graft. This chain uses TRBV5-1 with TRBJ2-6; TRBD1 agrees at 9 bases. This TCR was sampled from a human donor who donated a stem cell graft to a child with aplastic anemia. The CDR3 loop is CASRLAGTGFSGANVLTF. CDR3 nucleotide sequence: TGCGCCAGCAGACTAGCCGGGACAGGGTTCTCTGGGGCCAACGTCCTGACTTTC.